One sample yielded the 15 T cell receptor beta chains listed below, sequenced in a study of blood T cell repertoires in COVID-19. Data came from immunoSEQ multiplex PCR; TCRdb stores just in-frame clones and leaves some out. Altogether 70,000 to 75,000 clones are present, roughly 80% being singletons, with the ten largest covering around 4.8%. Sequences were obtained from peripheral blood. The receptors derive from a woman of 80 years or more with active or convalescent COVID-19.

This rearrangement joins TRBV3-1 (or the pseudogene TRBV3-2) to TRBJ2-2; 7 nucleotides match TRBD2. Germline values: CDR1 LGHDT, CDR2 YNNKEL (reference sequence). The CDR3 runs 16 residues. Trimming cost V 4 bases and J 9 bases; bases outside gene matches: 14. CDR3 region: CASSPHGGGAGRELFF. CDR3 DNA sequence: TGTGCCAGCAGCCCCCATGGGGGGGGAGCAGGCCGGGAGCTGTTTTTT.

V gene TRBV5-5 combines with J gene TRBJ1-2; possibly TRBD1 for D (5 bases). The CDR3 is 15 amino acids. Germline V gives CDR1 SGHKS, CDR2 YYEKEE (reference sequence). Trimming left V 3 bases short and J 4 bases short, with 16 bases between. CDR3 in DNA: TGTGCCAGCAGCTCGTCAGGGTTTGTCGGCTATGGCTACACCTTC. This codes for CASSSSGFVGYGYTF.

The genes are TRBV3-1 (or the pseudogene TRBV3-2) and TRBJ1-2, with TRBD1 as a possible D gene (5 bases). The CDR3 spans 15 residues. V lost 1 base to trimming and J lost 2 bases, with 11 bases between them. The germline gives CDR1 LGHDT, CDR2 YNNKEL (reference sequence). CDR3 sequence: CASSQGFKGNYGYTF. CDR3 nucleotides: TGTGCCAGCAGCCAAGGGTTTAAGGGGAACTATGGCTACACCTTC.

The gene calls are TRBV7-2 and TRBJ1-1; D not resolved. V was pared by 5 bases and J by 7 bases, with 20 bases between. This CDR3 is built from 15 residues. Germline V CDR1 and CDR2: SGHTA, FQGNSA. The CDR3 sequence: CASSLFVGPLNEAFF. CDR3 in DNA: TGTGCCAGCAGCCTCTTTGTCGGTCCGCTCAATGAAGCTTTCTTT.

This chain connects TRBV30 to TRBJ2-3; the match to TRBD2 covers 10 bases. The CDR3 is 15 amino acids. The germline CDR1 and CDR2 sequences are GTSNPN and SVGIG (reference sequence). V was clipped by 0 bases and J by 5 bases; unmatched bases: 5. For the CDR3, the DNA is TGTGCCTGGAGTGTGAGCGGGAGGGCCGTAGATACGCAGTATTTT. Translating gives CAWSVSGRAVDTQYF.

The rearrangement links TRBV4-1 to TRBJ2-5, with 12 positions matching TRBD2. J gave up 5 bases and V 1 base, and 8 bases lay outside the gene matches. CDR1 is MGHRA and CDR2 is YSYEKL in the germline V gene. The CDR3 totals 17 residues. In DNA, the CDR3 is TGCGCCAGCAGCCAAGCGACTAGCGGGAGAGGTGAGGAGACCCAGTACTTC. This sequence encodes CASSQATSGRGEETQYF.

This clone was observed a handful of times. CDR3 in DNA: TGTGCCAGCAGTCATGACAGTTACGGAAACACCATATATTTT. It is translated as CASSHDSYGNTIYF. J is TRBJ1-3 and V is TRBV5-4; D perhaps matches TRBD1 (5 bases). The V gene lost 5 bases and the J gene lost 4 bases, with 13 bases spanning the gap. The germline CDR1 and CDR2 sequences are SGHNT and YYREEE (reference sequence). CDR3 length equals 14 residues.

This sequence joins TRBV27 and TRBJ2-1; 15 nucleotides match TRBD2. Germline V gene lookup returns CDR1 MNHEY and CDR2 SMNVEV (reference sequence). This CDR3 spans 19 amino acids. V lost 0 bases, J lost 3 bases, and 6 bases stayed unmatched. The CDR3 loop reads CASSLSSGTSGRNYNEQFF. CDR3 coding DNA: TGTGCCAGCAGTTTATCGAGTGGGACTAGCGGGAGGAACTACAATGAGCAGTTCTTC.

This chain links TRBV3-1 (or the pseudogene TRBV3-2) with TRBJ1-6; 8 bases fit TRBD1. V was pared by 2 bases and J by 14 bases, with 5 bases of the junction left unmatched. Germline CDR1 and CDR2: LGHDT and YNNKEL (reference sequence). The CDR3 has 13 amino acids. CDR3 loop: CASSQMGQATLHF. In DNA, the CDR3 is TGTGCCAGCAGCCAAATGGGACAGGCCACCCTCCACTTT.

The genes are TRBV30 and TRBJ2-3; D not resolved. This CDR3 spans 11 amino acids. V was cut by 2 bases and J by 5 bases, with 5 bases left in between. Germline loops: CDR1 GTSNPN, CDR2 SVGIG (reference sequence). CDR3 in DNA: TGTGCCTGGAGTCGCGGAGATACGCAGTATTTT. Its protein is CAWSRGDTQYF.

This chain uses TRBV5-8 with TRBJ2-1; TRBD2 aligns across 11 bases. V lost 7 bases to trimming and J lost 0 bases; unmatched junction nucleotides: 12. Germline V gives CDR1 SGHTS, CDR2 YDEGEE. The CDR3 sequence is 18 residues long. The CDR3 loop is CASGLPGTSGASYNEQFF. The DNA of the CDR3 is TGTGCCAGCGGACTCCCCGGGACTAGCGGAGCCTCCTACAATGAGCAGTTCTTC.

This clone was seen just once. The V call is TRBV28, the J call TRBJ1-5; 9 nucleotides agree with TRBD1. From germline, CDR1 is MDHEN and CDR2 SYDVKM. The CDR3 has 18 amino acids. With V trimmed by 5 bases and J by 2 bases, 13 bases remained unmatched. This CDR3 is CASSGTGTGLGGNQPQHF. CDR3 in DNA: TGTGCCAGCAGTGGCACCGGGACAGGGTTAGGGGGCAATCAGCCCCAGCATTTT.

The chain is built from TRBV10-3 and TRBJ1-3; 7 nucleotides line up with TRBD1. The CDR3 contains 14 residues. V lost 5 bases to trimming and J lost 4 bases; unmatched junction nucleotides: 5. Germline V gene data show CDR1 as ENHRY and CDR2 as SYGVKD. The CDR3, as DNA: TGTGCCATCAGTTCGCAGGGGGGAGGAAACACCATATATTTT. Protein: CAISSQGGGNTIYF.

The J gene is TRBJ2-7, the V gene TRBV6-2 or TRBV6-3; 9 bases map to TRBD2. The CDR3 covers 14 residues. After removal of 5 bases from V and 1 base from J, the junction contained 3 bases not matched to a gene. Per germline, CDR1 MNHEY and CDR2 SVGEGT. Here the CDR3 reads CASSKAGGSYEQYF. The DNA of the CDR3 is TGTGCCAGCAGTAAAGCGGGGGGTTCCTACGAGCAGTACTTC.

The chain employs TRBV29-1 and TRBJ2-5; 14 bases are shared with TRBD2. The CDR3 loop spans 14 amino acids. V lost 6 bases, J lost 3 bases, and 3 bases stayed unmatched. From germline, CDR1 is SQVTM and CDR2 ANQGSEA. CDR3 in DNA: TGCAGCGTGGGGACTAGCGGGAGAGAAGAGACCCAGTACTTC. This translates into CSVGTSGREETQYF.